The present TCR beta chain was sequenced within a study of sequential checkpoint blockade in melanoma. About the study: First-line arms were nivolumab then ipilimumab, or the reverse, randomized 1:1. Matched biopsies came pretreatment and at week 13 for approximately 20 patients.

Method: immunoSEQ multiplex PCR; TCRdb's copy keeps in-frame clones and lacks some. This table has some 18,000 clones, more than 25% appearing once. The treatment was: randomized to nivolumab then ipilimumab (arm A) or the reverse (arm B). V was clipped by 3 bases and J by 5 bases; unmatched bases: 12. The CDR3 sequence is 16 residues long. CDR1 LNHDA and CDR2 SQIVND come from the germline V gene (reference sequence). The input for sequencing was tumor tissue (inferred from file names), taken from a patient given nivolumab and ipilimumab in sequence. The rearrangement joins TRBV19 to TRBJ2-5; 7 bases fit TRBD2. The receptor was derived from a human donor with melanoma. The CDR3 here is CASSISAGRGRETQYF. The DNA for the CDR3 is TGTGCCAGTAGTATCTCAGCGGGAAGGGGAAGGGAGACCCAGTACTTC. Looking up the rest from reference TRBV19 and TRBJ2-5 gives the full variable domain: DGGITQSPKYLFRKEGQNVTLSCEQNLNHDAMYWYRQDPGQGLRLIYYSQIVNDFQKGDIAEGYSVSREKKESFPLTVTSAQKNPTAFYLCASSISAGRGRETQYFGPGTRLLVL.